This T cell receptor beta chain originates from a study of T cell clonality in common variable immunodeficiency. Study-wide results and caveats: Reportedly, TCR beta sequences from common variable immunodeficiency showed fewer deletions and N-nucleotide insertions.

Reduced serum IgG, IgA and/or IgM plus specific antibody deficiency defined CVID. The assay was immunoSEQ multiplex PCR, and TCRdb's table has in-frame clones only and misses some. The sample includes some 21,000 clones, none of them occurring once. A note on this clone: The antigen remains unidentified. Sequencing ends 3 residues short of the CDR3 end; the germline J gene provides the rest.

Germline V gene lookup returns CDR1 KGHSH and CDR2 LQKENI. The CDR3 runs 15 residues. V lost 3 bases and J lost 5; bases outside the gene matches: 9. This sequence joins TRBV18 and TRBJ2-7; 8 bases match TRBD2. The clonotype was recovered from a human donor with common variable immunodeficiency. Sequenced: peripheral blood mononuclear cells. The CDR3 bases that were read are TGTGCCAGCTCACCCAGCGGGAGTGGTTCCAACGAG. Translating gives CASSPSGSGSNE. The full CDR3 protein is CASSPSGSGSNEQYF. The variable domain in full, with the rest retrieved from reference TRBV18 and TRBJ2-7, is NAGVMQNPRHLVRRRGQEARLRCSPMKGHSHVYWYRQLPEEGLKFMVYLQKENIIDESGMPKERFSAEFPKEGPSILRIQQVVRGDSAAYFCASSPSGSGSNEQYFGPGTRLTVT.